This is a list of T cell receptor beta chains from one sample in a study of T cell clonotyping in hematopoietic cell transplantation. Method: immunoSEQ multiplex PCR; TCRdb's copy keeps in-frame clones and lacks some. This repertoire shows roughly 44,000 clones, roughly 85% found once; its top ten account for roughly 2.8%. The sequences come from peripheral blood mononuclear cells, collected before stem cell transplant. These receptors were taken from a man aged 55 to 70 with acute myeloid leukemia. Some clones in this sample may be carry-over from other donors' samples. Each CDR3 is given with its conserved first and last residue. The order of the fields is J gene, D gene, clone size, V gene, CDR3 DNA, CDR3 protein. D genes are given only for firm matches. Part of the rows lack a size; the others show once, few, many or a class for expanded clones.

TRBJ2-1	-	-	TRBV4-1	TGCGCCAGCAGCCAAGATAGAACAGCAAGGTGGACCTTCGCCCTCAATGAGCAGTTCTTC	CASSQDRTARWTFALNEQFF
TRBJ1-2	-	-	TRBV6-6	TGTGCCAGCAGTTTGTCCAGGCAGGGCTACACCTTC	CASSLSRQGYTF
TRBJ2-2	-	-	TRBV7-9	TGTGCCAGCAGCTTAGGGATCACCGGGGAGCTGTTTTTT	CASSLGITGELFF
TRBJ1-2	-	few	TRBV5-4	TGTGCCAGCAGCCGTCAGAGGGGCTCCTATGGCTACACCTTC	CASSRQRGSYGYTF
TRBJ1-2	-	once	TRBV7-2	TGTGCCAGCAGCTTGGCGGGGGGCGCGGATGGCTACACCTTC	CASSLAGGADGYTF
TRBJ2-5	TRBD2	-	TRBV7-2	TGTGCCAGCAGCTTAGGAGGGGAAGCGGGGCTAGAGACCCAGTACTTC	CASSLGGEAGLETQYF
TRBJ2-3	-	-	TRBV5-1	TGCGCCAGCAGCTTCAACCCCACAGATACGCAGTATTTT	CASSFNPTDTQYF
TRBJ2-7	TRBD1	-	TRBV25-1	TGTGCCAGCAGCGCCAACACAAACAGGGGAAGCGAGCAGTACTTC	CASSANTNRGSEQYF
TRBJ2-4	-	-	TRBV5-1	TGCGCCAGCAGCCGTGCGAGCGAGGCCAAAAACATTCAGTACTTC	CASSRASEAKNIQYF
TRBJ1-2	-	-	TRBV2	TGTGCCAGCAGTGAACAAGGGGCGTCCTATGGCTACACCTTC	CASSEQGASYGYTF
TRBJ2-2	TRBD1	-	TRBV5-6	TGTGCCAGCAGCTTAGGACAGGTGAACACCGGGGAGCTGTTTTTT	CASSLGQVNTGELFF
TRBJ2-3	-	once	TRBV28	TGTGCCAGCAGTTCAACAGGGCCCCATACGCAGTATTTT	CASSSTGPHTQYF
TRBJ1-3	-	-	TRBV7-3	TGTGCCAGCAGCTTAATTATCCGTGGAAACACCATATATTTT	CASSLIIRGNTIYF
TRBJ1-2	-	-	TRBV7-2	TGTGCCAGCAGCTTAGTCGATCTCAACTATGGCTACACCTTC	CASSLVDLNYGYTF
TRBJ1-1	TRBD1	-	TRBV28	TGTGCCAGCAGTCTCCGACAGGGAGGAACTGAAGCTTTCTTT	CASSLRQGGTEAFF
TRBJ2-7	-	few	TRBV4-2	TGTGCCAGCAGCCAAGCAGAGAGCTCCTACGAGCAGTACTTC	CASSQAESSYEQYF
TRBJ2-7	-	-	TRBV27	TGTGCCAGCCGCGAAACTCCTCCGGGACGGGGGACCTACGAGCAGTACTTC	CASRETPPGRGTYEQYF
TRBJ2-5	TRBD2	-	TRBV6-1	TGTGCCATTCGCGCGGGGGGGATGGAGACCCAGTACTTC	CAIRAGGMETQYF
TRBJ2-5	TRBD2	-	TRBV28	TGTGCCAGCAGTATAACTAGCGGGGGGATTTCAGAGACCCAGTACTTC	CASSITSGGISETQYF
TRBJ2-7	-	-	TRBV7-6	TGTGCCAGCAGCTTAGCGGGGGGTAAAGGGGACGAGCAGTACTTC	CASSLAGGKGDEQYF
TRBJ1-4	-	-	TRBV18	TGTGCCAGCTCACCGGGGGCGAGCACTAATGAAAAACTGTTTTTT	CASSPGASTNEKLFF
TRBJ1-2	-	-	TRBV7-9	TGTGCCAGCAGCTTATTGGCAGGGTCTCCGAATGGCTACACCTTC	CASSLLAGSPNGYTF
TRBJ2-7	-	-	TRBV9	TGTGCCAGCAGCGTAGGGGCAAGCCGAACCTACGAGCAGTACTTC	CASSVGASRTYEQYF
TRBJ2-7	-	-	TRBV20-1	TGCAGTGCTAGTTCCGAGCAGTACTTC	CSASSEQYF